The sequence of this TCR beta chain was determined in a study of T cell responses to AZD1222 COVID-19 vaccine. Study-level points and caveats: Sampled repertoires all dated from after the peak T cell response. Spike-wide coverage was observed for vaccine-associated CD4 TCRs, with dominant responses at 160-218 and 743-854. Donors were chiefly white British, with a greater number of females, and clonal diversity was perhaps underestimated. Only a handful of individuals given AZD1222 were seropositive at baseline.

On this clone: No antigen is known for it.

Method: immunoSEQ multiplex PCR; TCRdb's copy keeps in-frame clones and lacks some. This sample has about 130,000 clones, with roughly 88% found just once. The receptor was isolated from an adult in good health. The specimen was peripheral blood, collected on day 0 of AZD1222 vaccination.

CDR3 bases: TGTGCCAGCAGCCCGAGAAACAGGGGAGACACAGATACGCAGTATTTT. Its translation: CASSPRNRGDTDTQYF. The genes are TRBV4-2 and TRBJ2-3, with 7 bases lining up with TRBD1. CDR3 length: 16 residues. V lost 4 bases to trimming and J lost 2 bases; unmatched junction nucleotides: 9. Germline V gives CDR1 LGHNA, CDR2 YNFKEQ.